Following are 16 T cell receptor beta chains from one sample sequenced in a study of T cells in women clearing cervical HPV infection. Sequencing was performed with immunoSEQ multiplex PCR; in TCRdb, only in-frame clones are kept and a portion is missing. This sample contains 30,000 to 45,000 clones. The source material was blood buffy coat. The receptors shown here come from a woman aged 18 to 75 with a cervical HPV16 infection that either progressed to CIN3+ or cleared (not recorded which).

As to this clone: With the read ending 3 residues before the CDR3 end, the germline J gene is used to fill in that end. The chain uses TRBV12-3 or TRBV12-4 and TRBJ2-5, with 16 bases lining up with TRBD2. The V segment lost 6 bases and the J segment 2 bases; nucleotides outside the gene matches: 6. The CDR3 is made up of 17 amino acids. The chain's CDR3 is CASSTAGLAGGQETQYF. The part of the CDR3 DNA that was read is TGTGCCAGCAGCACGGCGGGACTAGCGGGAGGGCAAGAGACC.

With regard to this clone: Read coverage stops 3 residues before the CDR3 terminus; the germline J gene supplies the remainder. The gene calls are TRBV7-9 and TRBJ1-1, with 8 bases matching TRBD1. The V gene end was trimmed by 9 bases and the J gene end by 1 base; junction bases not matched to a gene: 10. The germline gives CDR1 SEHNR, CDR2 FQNEAQ (reference sequence). CDR3 length: 15 residues. The CDR3 spells CASTAQGAGNTEAFF. Partial CDR3 DNA: TGTGCCAGTACCGCCCAGGGGGCGGGGAACACTGAA.

As concerns this clone: The CDR3 goes on 3 residues after the read ends, and that part is filled in from the germline J gene. This chain joins TRBV28 and TRBJ2-7; D perhaps matches TRBD2 (5 bases). Trimming shortened V by 3 bases and J by 3 bases, and 12 bases separated the two germline ends. CDR1 and CDR2 (germline): MDHEN, SYDVKM. This CDR3 has 14 residues. This CDR3 is CASSFYSEGYEQYF. The sequenced part of the CDR3 DNA is TGTGCCAGCAGTTTCTATAGTGAGGGCTACGAG. Complete variable domain (other parts from reference TRBV28 and TRBJ2-7): DVKVTQSSRYLVKRTGEKVFLECVQDMDHENMFWYRQDPGLGLRLIYFSYDVKMKEKGDIPEGYSVSREKKERFSLILESASTNQTSMYLCASSFYSEGYEQYFGPGTRLTVT.

As regards this clone: The read terminates 3 residues ahead of where the CDR3 ends, so the germline J gene completes it. V and J are TRBV12-3 or TRBV12-4 and TRBJ1-1; unclear D gene. The CDR3 runs 12 residues. V lost 3 bases and J 2 bases, leaving 4 bases between the germline ends. The CDR3 here is CASSFTNTEAFF. The CDR3 bases that were read are TGTGCCAGCAGTTTCACTAACACTGAA.

This chain's CDR3 is CASSRRDSYNEQFF. The CDR3 bases that were read are TGTGCCAGTAGTCGGCGGGACTCCTACAATGAG. The chain carries TRBV19 and TRBJ2-1, with D possibly TRBD2 on 6 matching bases. The read ends 3 residues early relative to the CDR3; the germline J gene fills the gap. V was cut by 5 bases and J by 0 bases, with 8 bases left in between. The CDR3 consists of 14 residues. In germline, CDR1 is LNHDA, CDR2 SQIVND (reference sequence). Full variable domain (rest looked up from reference TRBV19 and TRBJ2-1): DGGITQSPKYLFRKEGQNVTLSCEQNLNHDAMYWYRQDPGQGLRLIYYSQIVNDFQKGDIAEGYSVSREKKESFPLTVTSAQKNPTAFYLCASSRRDSYNEQFFGPGTRLTVL.

Note on this clone: The CDR3 end is not reached by the read, which stops 3 residues before it; the germline J gene fills it in. The chain recombines TRBV11-2 with TRBJ2-7; 7 bases are shared with TRBD1. The junction had 11 bases not matched to a gene; V was cut back by 4 bases and J by 5 bases. The length of the CDR3 is 15 residues. CDR1 SGHAT and CDR2 FQNNGV come from the germline V gene. CDR3 sequence reads: CASSSLRDSSDEQYF. CDR3 bases read: TGTGCCAGCAGCTCCCTCCGGGACAGTTCCGACGAG. Combining the CDR3 with reference TRBV11-2 and TRBJ2-7 gives the whole variable domain EAGVAQSPRYKIIEKRQSVAFWCNPISGHATLYWYQQILGQGPKLLIQFQNNGVVDDSQLPKDRFSAERLKGVDSTLKIQPAKLEDSAVYLCASSSLRDSSDEQYFGPGTRLTVT.

Comment on this clone: Germline is not matched at one junction end, which may reflect a read error. The CDR3 goes on 3 residues after the read ends, and that part is filled in from the germline J gene. The rearrangement joins TRBV11-2 to TRBJ2-5; TRBD2 matches 7 bases. The CDR3 covers 14 residues. Germline values: CDR1 SGHAT, CDR2 FQNNGV. The CDR3 protein is CDSSLAGGDGTQYF. CDR3 DNA (partial): TGTGACAGCAGCTTAGCGGGTGGTGATGGGACC.

Turning to this clone: Sequencing ends 3 residues short of the CDR3 end; the germline J gene provides the rest. The chain combines TRBV3-1 (or the pseudogene TRBV3-2) with TRBJ2-7, with 10 bases lining up with TRBD2. CDR1 and CDR2 (germline): LGHDT, YNNKEL (reference sequence). This CDR3 spans 15 amino acids. After removal of 5 bases from V and 1 base from J, the junction contained 5 bases not matched to a gene. The CDR3 bases that were read are TGTGCCAGCAGCGCACTAGCGGGACCTTCCTACGAG. Translating gives CASSALAGPSYE. The whole CDR3 protein reads CASSALAGPSYEQYF.

Concerning this clone: The read terminates 3 residues before the CDR3 end, so the remaining end is supplied by the germline J gene. This chain uses TRBV18 with TRBJ2-1, with 8 bases matching TRBD2. Germline V gene data show CDR1 as KGHSH and CDR2 as LQKENI. This CDR3 has 14 amino acids. The V segment lost 4 bases and the J segment 6 bases; nucleotides outside the gene matches: 5. The DNA read from the CDR3 is TGTGCCAGCTCACGCCAGCGGGAGAGCAATGAG. Translating gives CASSRQRESNE. The CDR3 as a whole reads CASSRQRESNEQFF.

Of note for this clone: The observed sequence ends 3 residues before the CDR3 terminus, with the missing tail filled in from the germline J gene. The chain joins TRBV18 to TRBJ2-1; 7 bases align to TRBD2. Germline assignment: CDR1 KGHSH and CDR2 LQKENI. The CDR3 covers 15 residues. The V gene end was trimmed by 3 bases and the J gene end by 9 bases; junction bases not matched to a gene: 11. The part of the CDR3 DNA that was read is TGTGCCAGCTCACCGACGGCGGGAGTAGAGGTTGAG. Translated, it gives CASSPTAGVEVE. In full, the CDR3 is CASSPTAGVEVEQFF.

Concerning this clone itself: The read ends 3 residues shy of where the CDR3 ends; the end is completed using the germline J gene. The V and J genes are TRBV20-1 and TRBJ2-2; tentative D call: TRBD1 (5 bases). The ends were cut back, 5 bases at V and 5 bases at J, with 9 bases in the middle. From germline, CDR1 is DFQATT and CDR2 SNEGSKA (reference sequence). The CDR3 totals 12 residues. The CDR3 region is CSAPQGTGELFF. The sequenced part of the CDR3 DNA is TGCAGTGCTCCCCAGGGTACCGGGGAG.

Regarding this clone: The read gets to within 3 residues of the CDR3 end, and the germline J gene fills in the rest. The chain is built from TRBV20-1 and TRBJ1-5; a weak D match, TRBD1 (5 bases). The CDR3 is made up of 16 amino acids. The germline V gene encodes CDR1 DFQATT and CDR2 SNEGSKA (reference sequence). The germline V and J ends were trimmed by 1 base and 7 bases, with 20 bases remaining between them. Incomplete CDR3 DNA: TGCAGTGCTAGAGGAGGCCCGAGGGGTTCTGGGCAGCCC. Residues: CSARGGPRGSGQP. The entire CDR3 protein is CSARGGPRGSGQPQHF.

A remark on this clone: The observed sequence ends 3 residues before the CDR3 terminus, with the missing tail filled in from the germline J gene. The chain carries TRBV5-1 and TRBJ1-3; D possibly corresponds to TRBD1 (5 bases). Trimming took 4 bases from V and 0 from J, leaving 11 bases between them. CDR1 and CDR2 from the germline V gene are SGHRS and YFSETQ. The CDR3 extends over 15 amino acids. The sequenced CDR3 bases are TGCGCCAGCAGCCTTGAGGGGAGCTCTGGAAACACC. Translated, it gives CASSLEGSSGNT. The CDR3 reads in full as CASSLEGSSGNTIYF.

Notes on this clone: The read gets to within 3 residues of the CDR3 end, and the germline J gene fills in the rest. This rearrangement joins TRBV7-2 to TRBJ1-4, with 7 bases fitting TRBD1. Germline-derived CDR1 and CDR2 are SGHTA and FQGNSA. This CDR3 has 14 amino acids. With 6 bases clipped from V and 8 bases from J, the junction kept 9 bases outside the gene matches. The CDR3 loop reads CASRAGQVGEKLFF. CDR3 DNA, as far as it was read: TGTGCCAGCAGGGCCGGACAGGTGGGGGAAAAA.

About this clone: The sequenced fragment ends 3 residues before the CDR3 boundary, so the rest is inferred from the germline J gene. Other DNA sequences in the sample encode the same CDR3. V is TRBV5-1 and J is TRBJ1-2; a weak D match, TRBD1 (5 bases). Germline V CDR1 and CDR2: SGHRS, YFSETQ. The CDR3 is 13 residues long. V lost 0 bases and J 2 bases, leaving 5 bases between the germline ends. The sequenced CDR3 bases are TGCGCCAGCAGCTTGGGACAGAACTATGGC. This translates into CASSLGQNYG. In full, the CDR3 reads CASSLGQNYGYTF.

About this clone itself: The read ends 3 residues before the CDR3 terminus; that terminus is restored from the germline J gene. The rearrangement links TRBV20-1 to TRBJ1-1; 7 bases are a match to TRBD1. V was pared by 0 bases and J by 6 bases, with 4 bases of the junction left unmatched. This CDR3 spans 13 amino acids. Germline CDR1 is DFQATT and CDR2 is SNEGSKA (reference sequence). The chain's CDR3 is CSARDLGGAEAFF. Partial CDR3 DNA: TGCAGTGCTAGAGATTTAGGGGGCGCTGAA.